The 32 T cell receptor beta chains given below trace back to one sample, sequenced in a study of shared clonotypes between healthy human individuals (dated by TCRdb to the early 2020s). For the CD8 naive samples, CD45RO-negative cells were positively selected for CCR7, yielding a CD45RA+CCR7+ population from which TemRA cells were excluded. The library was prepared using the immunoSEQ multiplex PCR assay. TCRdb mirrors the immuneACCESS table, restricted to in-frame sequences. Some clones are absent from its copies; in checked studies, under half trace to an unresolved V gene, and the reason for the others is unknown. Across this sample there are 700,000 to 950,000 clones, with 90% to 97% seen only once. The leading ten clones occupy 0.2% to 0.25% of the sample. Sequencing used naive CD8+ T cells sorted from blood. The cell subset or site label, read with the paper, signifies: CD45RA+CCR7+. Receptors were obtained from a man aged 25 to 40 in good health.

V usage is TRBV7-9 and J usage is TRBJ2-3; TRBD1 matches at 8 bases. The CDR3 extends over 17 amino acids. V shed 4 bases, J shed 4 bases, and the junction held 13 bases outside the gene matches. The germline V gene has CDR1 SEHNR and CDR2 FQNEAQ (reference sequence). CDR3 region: CASSSLLKTGDPDTQYF. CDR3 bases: TGTGCCAGCAGCTCTCTCCTTAAGACAGGGGACCCAGATACGCAGTATTTT.

The CDR3 protein is CASSLSPADEQFF. Written as DNA, the CDR3 is TGTGCCAGCAGCTTAAGCCCCGCAGATGAGCAGTTCTTC. The chain couples TRBV7-6 to TRBJ2-1, with D hard to call. V was clipped by 2 bases and J by 8 bases, with 10 bases between them. This CDR3 spans 13 amino acids. The germline V gene encodes CDR1 SGHVS and CDR2 FNYEAQ.

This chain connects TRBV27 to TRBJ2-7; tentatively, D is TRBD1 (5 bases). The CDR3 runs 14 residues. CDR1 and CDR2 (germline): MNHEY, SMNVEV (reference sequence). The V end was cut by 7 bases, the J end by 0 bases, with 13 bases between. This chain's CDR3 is CASKGSKSSYEQYF. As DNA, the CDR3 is TGTGCCAGCAAGGGGTCCAAAAGCTCCTACGAGCAGTACTTC.

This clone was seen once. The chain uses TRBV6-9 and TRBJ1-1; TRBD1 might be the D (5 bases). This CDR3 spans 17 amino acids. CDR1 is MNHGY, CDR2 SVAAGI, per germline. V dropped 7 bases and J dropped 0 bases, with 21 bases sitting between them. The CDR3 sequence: CASTGAGNSLMNTEAFF. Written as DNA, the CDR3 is TGTGCCAGCACCGGGGCGGGGAATTCCCTTATGAACACTGAAGCTTTCTTT.

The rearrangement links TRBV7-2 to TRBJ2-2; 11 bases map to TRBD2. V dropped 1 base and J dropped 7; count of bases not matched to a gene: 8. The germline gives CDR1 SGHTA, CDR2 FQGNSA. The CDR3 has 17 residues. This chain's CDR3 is CASSLVPSGRLGGELFF. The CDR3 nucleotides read TGTGCCAGCAGCTTAGTCCCTAGCGGGAGGTTAGGCGGGGAGCTGTTTTTT.

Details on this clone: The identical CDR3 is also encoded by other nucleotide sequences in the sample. The CDR3 region has the DNA TGTGCCAGCAGTTACCGACTAGCCGGCGGGGAGCTGTTTTTT. Translation gives CASSYRLAGGELFF. J is TRBJ2-2 and V is TRBV6-5; TRBD2 aligns across 7 bases. V trimming: 2 bases; J trimming: 7 bases; junction bases outside the gene matches: 4. The CDR3 consists of 14 residues. CDR1 and CDR2 (germline): MNHEY, SVGAGI.

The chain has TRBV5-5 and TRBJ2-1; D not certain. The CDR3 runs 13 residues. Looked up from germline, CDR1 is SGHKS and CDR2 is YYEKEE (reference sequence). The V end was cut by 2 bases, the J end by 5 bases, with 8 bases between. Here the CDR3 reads CASSLNRDNEQFF. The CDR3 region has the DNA TGTGCCAGCAGCTTAAACCGGGACAATGAGCAGTTCTTC.

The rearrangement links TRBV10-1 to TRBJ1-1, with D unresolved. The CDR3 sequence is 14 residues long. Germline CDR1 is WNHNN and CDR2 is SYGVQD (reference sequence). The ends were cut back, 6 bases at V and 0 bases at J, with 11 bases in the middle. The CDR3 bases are TGCGCCAGCAGCCCGCGGGGTATGAACACTGAAGCTTTCTTT. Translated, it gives CASSPRGMNTEAFF.

DNA of the CDR3: TGTGCCAGCAGGTTTCTCGCAACTAATGAAAAACTGTTTTTT. This encodes CASRFLATNEKLFF. V usage is TRBV27 and J usage is TRBJ1-4; D gene ambiguous. This CDR3 has 14 residues. V was trimmed by 6 bases and J by 0 bases, leaving 8 bases between them. Germline CDR1 reads MNHEY; CDR2 reads SMNVEV (reference sequence).

CDR3 bases: TGCAGCGTGCTGGACAGGGATTCCTACGAGCAGTACTTC. The encoded protein is CSVLDRDSYEQYF. The chain carries TRBV29-1 and TRBJ2-7; 8 nucleotides line up with TRBD1. Germline values: CDR1 SQVTM, CDR2 ANQGSEA. J lost 1 base, V lost 6 bases, and 5 bases had no gene match. The CDR3 runs to 13 residues.

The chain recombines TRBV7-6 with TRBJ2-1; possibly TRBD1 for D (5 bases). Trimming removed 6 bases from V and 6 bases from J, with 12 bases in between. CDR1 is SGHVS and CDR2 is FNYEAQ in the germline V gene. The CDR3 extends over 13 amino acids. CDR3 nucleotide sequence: TGTGCCAGCAGTGGGGCCCTACCCAATGAGCAGTTCTTC. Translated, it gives CASSGALPNEQFF.

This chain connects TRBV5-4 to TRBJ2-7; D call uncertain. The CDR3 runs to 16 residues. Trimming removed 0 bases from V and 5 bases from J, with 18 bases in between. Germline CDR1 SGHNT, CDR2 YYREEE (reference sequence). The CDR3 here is CASSLDPGRSADEQYF. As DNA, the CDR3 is TGTGCCAGCAGCTTGGACCCCGGACGGAGTGCCGACGAGCAGTACTTC.

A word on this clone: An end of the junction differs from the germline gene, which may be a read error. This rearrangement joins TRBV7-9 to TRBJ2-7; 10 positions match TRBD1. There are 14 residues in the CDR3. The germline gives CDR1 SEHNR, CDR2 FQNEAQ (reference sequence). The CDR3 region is CASRLGTGDHEQYF. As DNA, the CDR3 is TGCGCCAGCAGACTCGGGACAGGGGACCACGAGCAGTACTTC.

The CDR3 bases are TGTGCCATCAGTGAGTCGGTAGCGGGAGATACGCAGTATTTT. Protein: CAISESVAGDTQYF. The chain has TRBV10-3 and TRBJ2-3, with 7 bases aligning to TRBD2. The germline CDR1 and CDR2 sequences are ENHRY and SYGVKD. V lost 0 bases and J lost 5; bases outside the gene matches: 2. The CDR3 totals 14 residues.

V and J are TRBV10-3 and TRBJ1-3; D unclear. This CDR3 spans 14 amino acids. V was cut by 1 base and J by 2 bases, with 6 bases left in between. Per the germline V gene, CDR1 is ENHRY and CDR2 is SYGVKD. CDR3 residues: CAISEYGAGNTIYF. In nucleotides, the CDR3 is TGTGCCATCAGTGAGTACGGCGCTGGAAACACCATATATTTT.

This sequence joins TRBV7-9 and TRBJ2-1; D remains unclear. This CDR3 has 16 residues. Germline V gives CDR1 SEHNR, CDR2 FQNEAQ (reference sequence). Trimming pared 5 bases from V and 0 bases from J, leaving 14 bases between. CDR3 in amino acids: CASSTTRFDSYNEQFF. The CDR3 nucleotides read TGTGCCAGCAGCACGACCCGTTTCGACTCCTACAATGAGCAGTTCTTC.

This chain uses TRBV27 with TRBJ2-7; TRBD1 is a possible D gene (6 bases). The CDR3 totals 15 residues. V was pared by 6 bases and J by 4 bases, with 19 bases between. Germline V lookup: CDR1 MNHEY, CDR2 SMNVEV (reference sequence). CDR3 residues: CASSPTGSPRYEQYF. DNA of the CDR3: TGTGCCAGCAGCCCCACAGGGAGTCCCAGATACGAGCAGTACTTC.

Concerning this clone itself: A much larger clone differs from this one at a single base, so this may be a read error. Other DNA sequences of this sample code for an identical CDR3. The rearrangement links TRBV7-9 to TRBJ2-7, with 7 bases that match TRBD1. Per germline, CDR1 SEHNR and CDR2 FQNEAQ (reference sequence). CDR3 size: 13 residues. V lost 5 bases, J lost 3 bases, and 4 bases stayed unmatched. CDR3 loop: CASSRRDSYEQYF. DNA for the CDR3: TGTGCCAGCAGCCGCCGGGACAGCTACGAGCAGTACTTC.

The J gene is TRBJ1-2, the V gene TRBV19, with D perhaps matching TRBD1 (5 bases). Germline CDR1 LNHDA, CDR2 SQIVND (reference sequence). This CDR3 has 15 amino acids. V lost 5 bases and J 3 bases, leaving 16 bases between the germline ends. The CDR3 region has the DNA TGTGCCAGTAGTTTCTGGGGCGCTTCGGACTATGGCTACACCTTC. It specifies CASSFWGASDYGYTF.

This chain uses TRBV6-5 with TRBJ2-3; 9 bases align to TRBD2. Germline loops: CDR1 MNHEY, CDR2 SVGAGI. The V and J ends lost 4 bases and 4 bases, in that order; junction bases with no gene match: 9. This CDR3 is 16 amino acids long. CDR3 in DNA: TGTGCCAGCAGTTGGTCTAGCGGGGAGTCCCCAGATACGCAGTATTTT. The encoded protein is CASSWSSGESPDTQYF.

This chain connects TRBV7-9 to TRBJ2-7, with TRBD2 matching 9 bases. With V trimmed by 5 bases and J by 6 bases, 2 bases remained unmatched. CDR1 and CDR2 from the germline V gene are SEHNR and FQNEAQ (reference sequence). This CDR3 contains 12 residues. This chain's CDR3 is CASSAGGREQYF. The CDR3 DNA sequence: TGTGCCAGCAGCGCGGGGGGGCGCGAGCAGTACTTC.

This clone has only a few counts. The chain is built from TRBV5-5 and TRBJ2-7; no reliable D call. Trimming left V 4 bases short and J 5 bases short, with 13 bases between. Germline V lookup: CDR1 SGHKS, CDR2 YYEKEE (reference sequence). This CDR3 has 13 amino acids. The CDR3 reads CASSPGWPDEQYF. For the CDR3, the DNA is TGTGCCAGCAGCCCCGGGTGGCCGGACGAGCAGTACTTC.

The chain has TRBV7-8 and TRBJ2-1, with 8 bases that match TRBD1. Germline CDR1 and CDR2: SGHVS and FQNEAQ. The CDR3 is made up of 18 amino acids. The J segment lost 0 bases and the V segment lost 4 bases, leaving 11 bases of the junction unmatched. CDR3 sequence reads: CASSYKQGARSSYNEQFF. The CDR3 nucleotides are TGTGCCAGCAGCTACAAGCAGGGGGCGCGGAGCTCCTACAATGAGCAGTTCTTC.

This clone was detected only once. CDR3 residues: CASSLIGPGTGIAYNEQFF. The DNA of the CDR3 is TGTGCCAGCAGCTTGATCGGTCCCGGGACAGGGATTGCCTACAATGAGCAGTTCTTC. The chain uses TRBV5-6 and TRBJ2-1; TRBD1 matches 9 bases. This CDR3 contains 19 residues. Losses at the gene ends were 1 base for V and 2 bases for J; bases not matched to a gene: 13. Per the germline V gene, CDR1 is SGHDT and CDR2 is YYEEEE.

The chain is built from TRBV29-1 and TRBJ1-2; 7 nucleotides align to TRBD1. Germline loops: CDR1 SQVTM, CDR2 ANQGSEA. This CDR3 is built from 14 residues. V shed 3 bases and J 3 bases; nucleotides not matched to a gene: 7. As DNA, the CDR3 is TGCAGCGTTGAGTCTTACAGGGGCGACTATGGCTACACCTTC. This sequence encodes CSVESYRGDYGYTF.

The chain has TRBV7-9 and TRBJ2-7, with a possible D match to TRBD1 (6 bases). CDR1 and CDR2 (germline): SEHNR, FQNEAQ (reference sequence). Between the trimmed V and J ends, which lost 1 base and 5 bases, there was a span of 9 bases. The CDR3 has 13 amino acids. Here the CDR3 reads CASSLVTGNEQYF. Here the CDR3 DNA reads TGTGCCAGCAGCTTAGTTACAGGGAACGAGCAGTACTTC.

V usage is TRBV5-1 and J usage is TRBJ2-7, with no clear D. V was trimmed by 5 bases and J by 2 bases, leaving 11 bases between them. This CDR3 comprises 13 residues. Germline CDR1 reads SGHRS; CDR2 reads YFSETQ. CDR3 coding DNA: TGCGCCAGCAGATCCCCACCCGCCTACGAGCAGTACTTC. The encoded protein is CASRSPPAYEQYF.

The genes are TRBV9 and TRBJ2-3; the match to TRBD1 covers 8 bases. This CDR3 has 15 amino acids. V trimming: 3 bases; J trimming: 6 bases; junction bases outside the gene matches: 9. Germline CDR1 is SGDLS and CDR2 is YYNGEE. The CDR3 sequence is CASSEEGQEDDTQYF. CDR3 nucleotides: TGTGCCAGCAGCGAGGAGGGACAGGAGGATGATACGCAGTATTTT.

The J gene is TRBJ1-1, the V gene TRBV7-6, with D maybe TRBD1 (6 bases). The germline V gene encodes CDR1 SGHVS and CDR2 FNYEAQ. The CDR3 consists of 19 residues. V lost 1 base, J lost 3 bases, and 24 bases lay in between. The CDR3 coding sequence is TGTGCCAGCAGCTTAGACATGTCGCCCGAGGGCAGGGGTGACACTGAAGCTTTCTTT. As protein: CASSLDMSPEGRGDTEAFF.

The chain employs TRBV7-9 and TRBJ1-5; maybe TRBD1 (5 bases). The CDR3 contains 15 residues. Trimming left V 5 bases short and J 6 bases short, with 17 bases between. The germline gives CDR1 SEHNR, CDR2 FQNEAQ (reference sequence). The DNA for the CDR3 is TGTGCCAGCAGCCGGGGCGGGGAAGCCGGTCAGCCCCAGCATTTT. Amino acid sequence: CASSRGGEAGQPQHF. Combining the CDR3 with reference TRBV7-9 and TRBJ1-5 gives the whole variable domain DTGVSQNPRHKITKRGQNVTFRCDPISEHNRLYWYRQTLGQGPEFLTYFQNEAQLEKSRLLSDRFSAERPKGSFSTLEIQRTEQGDSAMYLCASSRGGEAGQPQHFGDGTRLSIL.

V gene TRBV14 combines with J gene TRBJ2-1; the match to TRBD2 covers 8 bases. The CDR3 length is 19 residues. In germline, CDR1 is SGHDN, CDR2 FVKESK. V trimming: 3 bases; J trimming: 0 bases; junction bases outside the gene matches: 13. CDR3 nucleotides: TGTGCCAGCAGCCAGGGAGGGGTGCGCGGGAGGAGCTCCTACAATGAGCAGTTCTTC. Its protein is CASSQGGVRGRSSYNEQFF. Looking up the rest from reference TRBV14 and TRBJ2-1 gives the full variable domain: EAGVTQFPSHSVIEKGQTVTLRCDPISGHDNLYWYRRVMGKEIKFLLHFVKESKQDESGMPNNRFLAERTGGTYSTLKVQPAELEDSGVYFCASSQGGVRGRSSYNEQFFGPGTRLTVL.

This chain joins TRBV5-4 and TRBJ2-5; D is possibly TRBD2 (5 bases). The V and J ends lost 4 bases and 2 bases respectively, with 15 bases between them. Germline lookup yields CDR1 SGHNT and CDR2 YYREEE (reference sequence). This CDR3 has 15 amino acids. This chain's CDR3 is CASSQEEREQETQYF. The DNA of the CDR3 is TGTGCCAGCAGCCAAGAGGAGAGGGAGCAAGAGACCCAGTACTTC.